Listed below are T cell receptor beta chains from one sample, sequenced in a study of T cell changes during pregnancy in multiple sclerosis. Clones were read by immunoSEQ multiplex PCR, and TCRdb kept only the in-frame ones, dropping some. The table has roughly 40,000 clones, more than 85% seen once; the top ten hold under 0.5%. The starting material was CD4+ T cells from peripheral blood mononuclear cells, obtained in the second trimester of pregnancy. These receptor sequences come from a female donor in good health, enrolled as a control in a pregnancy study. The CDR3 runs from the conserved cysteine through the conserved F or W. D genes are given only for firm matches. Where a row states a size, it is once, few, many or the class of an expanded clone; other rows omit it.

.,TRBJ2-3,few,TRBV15,CATSRDYRGTDTQYF,TGTGCCACCAGCAGAGATTACAGGGGCACAGATACGCAGTATTTT
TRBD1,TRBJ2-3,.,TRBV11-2,CASSPGQVHTDTQYF,TGTGCCAGCAGTCCCGGACAGGTTCACACAGATACGCAGTATTTT
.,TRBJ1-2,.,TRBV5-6,CASSLVSAGNGIYGYTF,TGTGCCAGCAGCTTGGTCTCTGCAGGGAACGGAATCTATGGCTACACCTTC
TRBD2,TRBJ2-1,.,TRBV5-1,CASSSPGLAGGGGSYNEQFF,TGCGCCAGCAGCTCCCCGGGACTAGCGGGAGGGGGCGGATCCTACAATGAGCAGTTCTTC
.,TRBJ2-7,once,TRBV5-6,CASSPSIGRLYEQYF,TGTGCCAGCAGCCCCTCGATTGGGAGACTCTACGAGCAGTACTTC
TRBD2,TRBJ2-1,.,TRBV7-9,CASSPGGEQFF,TGTGCCAGCAGCCCGGGGGGGGAGCAGTTCTTC
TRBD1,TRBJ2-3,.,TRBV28,CATWDRRGDTQYF,TGTGCCACCTGGGACAGGCGAGGAGATACGCAGTATTTT
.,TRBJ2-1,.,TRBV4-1,CASSLIQDSYNEQFF,TGCGCCAGCAGCCTCATCCAGGACAGCTACAATGAGCAGTTCTTC
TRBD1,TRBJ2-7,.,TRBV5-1,CASSFGQEPYEQYF,TGCGCCAGCAGCTTTGGACAGGAGCCCTACGAGCAGTACTTC
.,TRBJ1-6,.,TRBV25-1,CASSEPRGFAGGTLHF,TGTGCCAGCAGTGAACCACGTGGATTTGCCGGCGGAACCCTCCACTTT
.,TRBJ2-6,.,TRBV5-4,CASSLAVNSGANVLTF,TGTGCCAGCAGCTTGGCGGTAAACTCTGGGGCCAACGTCCTGACTTTC
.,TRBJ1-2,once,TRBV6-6,CASSRETYGYTF,TGTGCCAGCAGTCGGGAAACCTATGGCTACACCTTC
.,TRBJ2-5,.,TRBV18,CASSYLERSKGRQETQYF,TGTGCCAGCTCATACTTGGAGCGGAGTAAGGGGAGGCAAGAGACCCAGTACTTC
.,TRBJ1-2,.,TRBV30,CACDTRGNYGYTF,TGTGCCTGCGATACTAGGGGGAACTATGGCTACACCTTC
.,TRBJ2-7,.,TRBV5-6,CASSYGGSSYEQYF,TGTGCCAGCAGCTATGGGGGGAGCTCCTACGAGCAGTACTTC
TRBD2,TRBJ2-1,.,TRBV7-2,CASSLDRLSGSRNNEQFF,TGTGCCAGCAGCTTAGACCGACTAAGCGGGAGTCGGAACAATGAGCAGTTCTTC
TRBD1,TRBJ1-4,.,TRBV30,CAWSAPDRINEKLFF,TGTGCCTGGAGTGCCCCGGACAGGATTAATGAAAAACTGTTTTTT
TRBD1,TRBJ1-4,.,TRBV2,CASSDRGRGEKLFF,TGTGCCAGCAGCGACAGGGGTAGGGGTGAAAAACTGTTTTTT
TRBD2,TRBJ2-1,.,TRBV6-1,CASSEGGSGGEQFF,TGTGCCAGCAGTGAAGGGGGTAGCGGGGGTGAGCAGTTCTTC
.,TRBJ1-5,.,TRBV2,CASTSQTSNQPQHF,TGTGCCAGCACTTCCCAGACAAGCAATCAGCCCCAGCATTTT
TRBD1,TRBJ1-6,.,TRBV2,CASRDRTGTSPLHF,TGTGCCAGCAGGGATCGGACAGGGACCTCACCCCTCCACTTT
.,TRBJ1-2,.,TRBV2,CASTYLRNNYGYTF,TGTGCCAGCACCTACTTGCGCAACAACTATGGCTACACCTTC
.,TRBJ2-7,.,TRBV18,CASSPPYQGQAYEQYF,TGTGCCAGCTCACCACCGTATCAGGGACAAGCCTACGAGCAGTACTTC
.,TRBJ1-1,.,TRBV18,CASSPPVFRGTEAFF,TGTGCCAGCTCACCACCTGTTTTCAGGGGTACTGAAGCTTTCTTT
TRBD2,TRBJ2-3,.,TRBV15,CATSRDSGWTSTDTQYF,TGTGCCACCAGCAGAGATAGCGGGTGGACTAGCACAGATACGCAGTATTTT
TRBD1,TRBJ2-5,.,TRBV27,CASSFRQGQETQYF,TGTGCCAGCAGTTTCCGACAGGGGCAAGAGACCCAGTACTTC
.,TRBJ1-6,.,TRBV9,CASSIGASAGNSPLHF,TGTGCCAGCAGCATAGGGGCCTCGGCTGGGAATTCACCCCTCCACTTT
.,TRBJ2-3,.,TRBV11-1,CASSLLGGADTQYF,TGTGCCAGCAGCTTGTTAGGGGGAGCGGATACGCAGTATTTT
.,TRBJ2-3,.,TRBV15,CATSRAVASSTDTQYF,TGTGCCACCAGCAGAGCCGTCGCCAGTAGCACAGATACGCAGTATTTT
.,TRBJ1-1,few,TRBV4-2,CASSQVWGELTEAFF,TGTGCCAGCAGCCAAGTATGGGGGGAGTTGACTGAAGCTTTCTTT